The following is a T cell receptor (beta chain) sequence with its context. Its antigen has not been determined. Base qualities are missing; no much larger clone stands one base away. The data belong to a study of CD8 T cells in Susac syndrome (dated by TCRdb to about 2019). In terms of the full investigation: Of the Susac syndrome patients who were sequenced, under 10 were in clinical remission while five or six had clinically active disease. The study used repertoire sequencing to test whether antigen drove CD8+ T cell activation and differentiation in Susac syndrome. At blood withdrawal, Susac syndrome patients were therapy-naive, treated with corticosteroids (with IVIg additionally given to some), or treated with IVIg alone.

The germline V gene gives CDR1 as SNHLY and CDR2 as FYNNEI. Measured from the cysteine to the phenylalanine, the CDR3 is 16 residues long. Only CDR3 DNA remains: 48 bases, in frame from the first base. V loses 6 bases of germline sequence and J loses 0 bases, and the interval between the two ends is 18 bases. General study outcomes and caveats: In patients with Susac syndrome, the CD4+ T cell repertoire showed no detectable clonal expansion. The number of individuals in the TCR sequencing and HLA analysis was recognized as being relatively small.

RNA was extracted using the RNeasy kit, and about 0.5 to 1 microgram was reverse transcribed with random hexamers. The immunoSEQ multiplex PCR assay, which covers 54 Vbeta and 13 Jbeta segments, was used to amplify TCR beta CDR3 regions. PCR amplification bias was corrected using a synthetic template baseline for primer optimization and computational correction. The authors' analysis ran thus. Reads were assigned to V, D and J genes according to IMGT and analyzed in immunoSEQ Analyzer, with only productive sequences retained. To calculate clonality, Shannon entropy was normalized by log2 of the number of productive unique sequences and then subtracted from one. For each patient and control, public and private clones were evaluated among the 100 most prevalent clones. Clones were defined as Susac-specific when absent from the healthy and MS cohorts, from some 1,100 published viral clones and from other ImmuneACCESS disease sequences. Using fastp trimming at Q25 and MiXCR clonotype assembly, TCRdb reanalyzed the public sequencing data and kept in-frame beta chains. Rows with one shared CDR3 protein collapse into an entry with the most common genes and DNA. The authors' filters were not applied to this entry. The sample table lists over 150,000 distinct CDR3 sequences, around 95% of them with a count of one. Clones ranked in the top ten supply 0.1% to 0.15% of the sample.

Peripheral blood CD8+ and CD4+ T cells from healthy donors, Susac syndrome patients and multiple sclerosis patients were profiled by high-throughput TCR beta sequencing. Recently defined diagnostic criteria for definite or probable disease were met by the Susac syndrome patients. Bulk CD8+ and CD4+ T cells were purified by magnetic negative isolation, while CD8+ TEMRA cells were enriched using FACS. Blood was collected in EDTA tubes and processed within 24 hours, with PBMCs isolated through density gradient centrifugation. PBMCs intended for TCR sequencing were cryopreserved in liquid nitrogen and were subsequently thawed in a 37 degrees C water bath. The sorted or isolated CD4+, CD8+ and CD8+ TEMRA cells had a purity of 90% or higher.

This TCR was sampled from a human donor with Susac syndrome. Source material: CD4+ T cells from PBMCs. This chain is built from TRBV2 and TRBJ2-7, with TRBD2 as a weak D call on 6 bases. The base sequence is TGTGCCAGCAGACAACCGGGACTCCGAAGCTCCTACGAGCAGTACTTC. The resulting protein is CASRQPGLRSSYEQYF.